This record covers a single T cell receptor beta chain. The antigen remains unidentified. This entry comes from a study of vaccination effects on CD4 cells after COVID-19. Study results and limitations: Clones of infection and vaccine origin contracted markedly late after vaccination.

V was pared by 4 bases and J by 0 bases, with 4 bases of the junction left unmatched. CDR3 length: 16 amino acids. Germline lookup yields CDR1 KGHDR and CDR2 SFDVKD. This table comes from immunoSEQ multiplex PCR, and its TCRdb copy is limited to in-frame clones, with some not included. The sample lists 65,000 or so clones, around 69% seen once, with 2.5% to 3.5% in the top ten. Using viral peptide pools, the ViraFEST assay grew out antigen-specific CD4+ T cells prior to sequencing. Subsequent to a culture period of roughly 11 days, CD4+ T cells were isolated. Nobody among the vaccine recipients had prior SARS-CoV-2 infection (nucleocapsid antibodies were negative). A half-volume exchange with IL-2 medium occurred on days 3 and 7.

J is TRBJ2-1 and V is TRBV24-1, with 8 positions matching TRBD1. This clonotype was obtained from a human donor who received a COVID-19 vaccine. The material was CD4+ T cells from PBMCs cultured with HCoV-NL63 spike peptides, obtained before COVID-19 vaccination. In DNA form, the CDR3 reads TGTGCCACCAGTGACCGGACAGGGAGCTCCTACAATGAGCAGTTCTTC. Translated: CATSDRTGSSYNEQFF.